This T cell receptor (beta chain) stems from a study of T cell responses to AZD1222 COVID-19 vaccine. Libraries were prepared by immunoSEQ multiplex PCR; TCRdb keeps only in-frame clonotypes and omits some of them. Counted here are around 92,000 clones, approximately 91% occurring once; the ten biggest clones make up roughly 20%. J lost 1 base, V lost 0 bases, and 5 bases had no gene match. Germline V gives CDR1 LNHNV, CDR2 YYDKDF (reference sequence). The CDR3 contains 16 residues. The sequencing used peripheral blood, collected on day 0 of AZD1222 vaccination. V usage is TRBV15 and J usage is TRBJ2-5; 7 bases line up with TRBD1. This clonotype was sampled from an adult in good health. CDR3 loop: CATSRELGQLQETQYF. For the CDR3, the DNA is TGTGCCACCAGCAGAGAGTTGGGACAGCTCCAAGAGACCCAGTACTTC.